Below, one T cell receptor beta chain is given with its context. The CDR3 runs 11 residues. CDR1 and CDR2 from the germline V gene are SGHTA and FQGTGA. V was cut by 10 bases and J by 4 bases, with 10 bases left in between. This sample is drawn from a study of blood T cell repertoires in COVID-19. The protocol was immunoSEQ multiplex PCR, while the TCRdb copy is restricted to in-frame clones and leaves out a portion. The data contain about 210,000 clones, roughly 90% of them singletons. Cohort assignment relied on participant-reported clinical history. The sequencing input was PBMCs or T cells enriched from blood (not recorded which). The rearrangement links TRBV7-3 to TRBJ1-2; D is uncertain. The TCR originated in a woman aged 30 to 39 who had been exposed to COVID-19. DNA for the CDR3: TGTGCCATGAGCGATGGCTATGGCTACACCTTC. Translated: CAMSDGYGYTF.